These 12 T cell receptor beta chains were sequenced from one sample in a study of cytotoxic CD8 clonotypes in ibrutinib-treated CLL. This table comes from immunoSEQ multiplex PCR, and its TCRdb copy is limited to in-frame clones, with some not included. The sample includes nearly 25,000 clones, 65% to 80% of them seen just once. Here the sequenced sample was PBMCs, taken after 12 months of ibrutinib treatment. Receptors originate from a human donor with chronic lymphocytic leukemia.

The chain uses TRBV19 and TRBJ2-3; 8 positions match TRBD1. The V segment lost 7 bases and the J segment 2 bases; nucleotides outside the gene matches: 11. The CDR3 length is 16 residues. The germline V gene encodes CDR1 LNHDA and CDR2 SQIVND (reference sequence). CDR3 in amino acids: CASTDGDRFATDTQYF. CDR3 nucleotides: TGTGCCAGTACCGATGGGGACAGGTTTGCCACAGATACGCAGTATTTT.

V is TRBV6-5 and J is TRBJ2-6, with D perhaps TRBD1 (5 bases). With 6 bases removed from V and 2 bases from J, the gap between germline ends came to 11 bases. This CDR3 is 15 amino acids long. Germline V gives CDR1 MNHEY, CDR2 SVGAGI. The CDR3 DNA reads as TGTGCCAGCAGCCAAGACAGCACTGGGGCCAACGTCCTGACTTTC. Amino acid sequence: CASSQDSTGANVLTF.

The gene calls are TRBV5-1 and TRBJ2-3, with D possibly TRBD2 on 5 matching bases. The V end was cut by 4 bases, the J end by 0 bases, with 12 bases between. Looked up from germline, CDR1 is SGHRS and CDR2 is YFSETQ. CDR3 length equals 15 residues. CDR3 region: CASSPRQRSTDTQYF. The CDR3, as DNA: TGCGCCAGCAGCCCGCGCCAGCGGAGCACAGATACGCAGTATTTT.

The chain couples TRBV27 to TRBJ2-5, with D perhaps matching TRBD2 (7 bases). Germline CDR1 MNHEY, CDR2 SMNVEV (reference sequence). V was trimmed by 6 bases and J by 4 bases, leaving 18 bases between them. The CDR3 spans 15 residues. As DNA, the CDR3 is TGTGCCAGCAGACCCTTAAGGGGGGGTGGAGAGACCCAGTACTTC. It codes for CASRPLRGGGETQYF.

There are a few counts of this clone. This sequence joins TRBV5-1 and TRBJ2-3, with 9 bases identical to TRBD1. The germline V gene encodes CDR1 SGHRS and CDR2 YFSETQ. CDR3 size: 16 residues. Trimming cost V 0 bases and J 7 bases; bases outside gene matches: 9. The CDR3 nucleotides are TGCGCCAGCAGCTTGGTCAGGACAGGGGTGGTAAATACGCAGTATTTT. Amino acid sequence: CASSLVRTGVVNTQYF.

The V and J genes are TRBV30 and TRBJ2-2; D uncertain. The CDR3 runs 14 residues. Germline V gene sequence: CDR1 GTSNPN, CDR2 SVGIG (reference sequence). V was trimmed by 0 bases and J by 4 bases, leaving 9 bases between them. The CDR3 is CAWSVLGSTGELFF. CDR3 nucleotides: TGTGCCTGGAGTGTTCTGGGTAGCACCGGGGAGCTGTTTTTT.

DNA for the CDR3: TGTGCCAGCAGCTTACTTTCGCACAGGGGGAAGGGTACTAATGAAAAACTGTTTTTT. Amino acid sequence: CASSLLSHRGKGTNEKLFF. The gene calls are TRBV7-6 and TRBJ1-4; 8 nucleotides match TRBD1. There are 19 residues in the CDR3. Germline V gene lookup returns CDR1 SGHVS and CDR2 FNYEAQ. V dropped 2 bases and J dropped 2; count of bases not matched to a gene: 13.

Sample share makes this clone medium-sized. The rearrangement links TRBV5-6 to TRBJ1-1, with D uncertain. The CDR3 is 14 amino acids. The V end lost 2 bases, the J end lost 6 bases, and 14 bases lay between the germline ends. Germline lookup yields CDR1 SGHDT and CDR2 YYEEEE. The CDR3 protein is CASSFVVVGAEAFF. For the CDR3, the DNA is TGTGCCAGCAGCTTTGTCGTGGTCGGCGCTGAAGCTTTCTTT. Full variable domain (rest looked up from reference TRBV5-6 and TRBJ1-1): DAGVTQSPTHLIKTRGQQVTLRCSPKSGHDTVSWYQQALGQGPQFIFQYYEEEERQRGNFPDRFSGHQFPNYSSELNVNALLLGDSALYLCASSFVVVGAEAFFGQGTRLTVV.

This clone has a handful of counts. The chain employs TRBV7-8 and TRBJ2-7; maybe TRBD1 (5 bases). The CDR3 contains 15 residues. The V and J ends lost 1 base and 3 bases respectively, with 13 bases between them. CDR1 and CDR2 (germline): SGHVS, FQNEAQ. This CDR3 reads CASSLELGPYYEQYF. The CDR3 bases are TGTGCCAGCAGCTTAGAACTGGGGCCCTACTACGAGCAGTACTTC.

This chain links TRBV5-1 with TRBJ2-4; TRBD1 matches at 8 bases. Germline V CDR1 and CDR2: SGHRS, YFSETQ. The CDR3 runs to 13 residues. After removal of 4 bases from V and 9 bases from J, the junction contained 6 bases not matched to a gene. The chain's CDR3 is CASSPGQGGIQYF. The CDR3 coding sequence is TGCGCCAGCAGCCCCGGACAGGGAGGCATTCAGTACTTC.

The chain uses TRBV4-3 and TRBJ1-2; D is uncertain. Trimming pared 2 bases from V and 9 bases from J, leaving 19 bases between. The CDR3 has 15 residues. Per germline, CDR1 LGHNA and CDR2 YSLEER. The CDR3: CASSQSTTPPVSYTF. Here the CDR3 DNA reads TGCGCCAGCAGCCAATCCACAACCCCTCCGGTTAGCTACACCTTC.

The J gene is TRBJ1-6, the V gene TRBV9; D is unresolved. Germline assignment: CDR1 SGDLS and CDR2 YYNGEE. This CDR3 has 15 residues. Trimming shortened V by 0 bases and J by 9 bases, and 13 bases separated the two germline ends. The CDR3 loop reads CASSVGEVASSPLHF. Here the CDR3 DNA reads TGTGCCAGCAGCGTAGGCGAGGTAGCCAGTTCACCCCTCCACTTT.